This T cell receptor (beta chain) emerged from a study of blood T cell repertoires in COVID-19. Study details: Both acute and convalescent COVID-19 samples were obtained from the United States, Italy and Spain. PBMCs, B-cell-depleted T cells, or T cells were the source of the cDNA or gDNA that made up the material.

Germline-derived CDR1 and CDR2 are LNHNV and YYDKDF (reference sequence). Trimming removed 0 bases at V and 7 bases at J, with 10 bases between. The CDR3 has 13 residues. Per the authors' pipeline: Reference gene primer amplification gave estimated nucleated cell counts. The protocol was immunoSEQ multiplex PCR, while the TCRdb copy is restricted to in-frame clones and leaves out a portion. V and J calls and clone size follow that table, whereas D and trimming were derived from the DNA. Among about 150,000 clones listed, 75% to 85% were seen once. This clonotype was obtained from a human donor with acute or convalescent COVID-19. The donor label of this sample is uncertain. The V gene is TRBV15, the J gene TRBJ2-7; D possibly corresponds to TRBD2 (5 bases). The sequenced sample was peripheral blood. The CDR3 reads CATSRDRGREQYF. As DNA, the CDR3 is TGTGCCACCAGCAGAGATCGGGGTAGGGAGCAGTACTTC.